This T cell receptor (beta chain) is from a study of blood T cell repertoires in COVID-19. Study background: Sources were T cells, B-cell-depleted T cells, or PBMCs; the material itself was cDNA or gDNA.

As processed by the authors: From reference gene primer amplification, estimates of nucleated cell counts were derived. Generated by immunoSEQ multiplex PCR, the TCRdb table keeps only in-frame clones and is missing some. V, J and clone size reflect that table, while D and trimming were determined from the DNA. The sample has about 220,000 clones; about 80% are singletons. CDR1 SGHAT and CDR2 FQNNGV come from the germline V gene. There are 15 residues in the CDR3. V dropped 3 bases and J dropped 9; count of bases not matched to a gene: 8. The sequenced sample consisted of PBMCs or T cells enriched from blood (not recorded which). The genes are TRBV11-2 and TRBJ2-1; TRBD2 aligns across 10 bases. This TCR was recovered from a woman aged 40 to 50 with acute COVID-19. Written as DNA, the CDR3 is TGTGCCAGCAGCTTGAGCGGGAGGGCCCAATCTGAGCAGTTCTTC. Its protein is CASSLSGRAQSEQFF.